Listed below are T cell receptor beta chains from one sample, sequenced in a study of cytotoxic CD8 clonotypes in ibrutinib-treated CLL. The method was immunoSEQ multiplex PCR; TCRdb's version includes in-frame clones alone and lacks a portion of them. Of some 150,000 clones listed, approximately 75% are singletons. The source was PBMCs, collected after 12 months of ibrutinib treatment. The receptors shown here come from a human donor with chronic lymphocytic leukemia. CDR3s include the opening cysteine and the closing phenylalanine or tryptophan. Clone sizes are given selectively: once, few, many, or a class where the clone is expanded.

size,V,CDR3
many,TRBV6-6,CASSYLTSGDEQYF
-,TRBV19,CASSSTTPPGANVLTF
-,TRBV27,CASSFAGQWNTEAFF
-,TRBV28,CASSLSGVGGYGYTF
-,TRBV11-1,CASSPDRSTYEQYF
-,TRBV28,CASTQQTYEQYF
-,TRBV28,CASSAAGLAGGPGELFF
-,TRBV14,CASSQDRADGYTF
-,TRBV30,CAWTRQLRGEKLFF
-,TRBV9,CASSVGGRALGALHF
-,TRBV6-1,CASSEGGGLGGETQYF
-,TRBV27,CASSLSGYEQYF
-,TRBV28,CASTVASLRVGELFF
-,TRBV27,CASSNTKSSYNSPLHF
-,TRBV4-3,CASSQGPGVGNTIYF
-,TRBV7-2,CASSKQGSSYNEQFF
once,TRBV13,CASSYPLGTGNDEQYF
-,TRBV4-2,CASSQDLRVGGELFF
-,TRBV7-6,CASSLGSDTEAFF
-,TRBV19,CASSMYTGRTEAFF
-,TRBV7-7,CASSFLPELAGFQETQYF
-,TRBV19,CASSPGTGGSGEQFF
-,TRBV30,CAWSVLNEQFF
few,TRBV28,CASSPTRGNEKLFF
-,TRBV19,CASSIVAYSYEQYF
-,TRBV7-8,CASSLTGGGTEAFF
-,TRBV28,CASRIKDRGQANYGYTF
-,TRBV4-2,CASSQDGTSQYEQYF
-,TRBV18,CASAQPQGTKDEQYF